In its sample, the clone carrying this TCR beta chain was seen once. This sample was taken from a study of glioma-infiltrating T cells after dendritic cell vaccination. Clones were read by immunoSEQ multiplex PCR, and TCRdb kept only the in-frame ones, dropping some. The table lists 85,000 to 110,000 clones, 75% to 85% of them singletons. The V gene lost 0 bases and the J gene lost 6 bases, with 9 bases spanning the gap. CDR1 and CDR2 from the germline V gene are MNHNY and SVGAGI (reference sequence). The CDR3 loop spans 13 amino acids. The chain joins TRBV6-6 to TRBJ2-7; no clear D. The origin of this receptor is a human donor with glioblastoma. The sample here was blood, taken before dendritic cell vaccination. The CDR3 DNA reads as TGTGCCAGCAGTTACTCGATCTATCTCGAGCAGTACTTC. The encoded protein is CASSYSIYLEQYF.